The sequence of this T cell receptor beta chain was determined in a study of T cells after posttransplantation cyclophosphamide. Study-wide findings and caveats: TRB overlap between skin or GI tissue T cells and blood was limited. TRB clonality was highly associated with recipient CMV seropositivity and reactivation. Donor CD8+ memory clones often dominated recipient blood repertoires at later times.

V lost 4 bases, J lost 1 base, and 10 bases lay in between. The CDR3 covers 14 residues. Germline V gene data show CDR1 as MNHEY and CDR2 as SMNVEV (reference sequence). In the case of this clone: Antigen unknown.

Some clones are missing from TCRdb's copy, which holds only in-frame ones; the method was immunoSEQ multiplex PCR. The table has 7,500 to 10,000 clones, 95% to 98% seen once; the top ten hold less than 0.3%. Cells defined as naive were viable CD3+CD4+ or CD3+CD8+ and CCR7+CD45RA+CD45RO-CD95-CD27+CD28+. The related graft donor's blood sample was taken on the day of bone marrow donation. This rearrangement joins TRBV27 to TRBJ1-1; no reliable D call. The sequencing input was naive CD4+ T cells sorted from PBMCs. The receptor was derived from a woman in her fifties or sixties in good health, CMV-negative, and a related stem cell transplant donor. DNA of the CDR3: TGTGCCAGCAGTTCCCTCCCCCGGAACACTGAAGCTTTCTTT. Protein: CASSSLPRNTEAFF.